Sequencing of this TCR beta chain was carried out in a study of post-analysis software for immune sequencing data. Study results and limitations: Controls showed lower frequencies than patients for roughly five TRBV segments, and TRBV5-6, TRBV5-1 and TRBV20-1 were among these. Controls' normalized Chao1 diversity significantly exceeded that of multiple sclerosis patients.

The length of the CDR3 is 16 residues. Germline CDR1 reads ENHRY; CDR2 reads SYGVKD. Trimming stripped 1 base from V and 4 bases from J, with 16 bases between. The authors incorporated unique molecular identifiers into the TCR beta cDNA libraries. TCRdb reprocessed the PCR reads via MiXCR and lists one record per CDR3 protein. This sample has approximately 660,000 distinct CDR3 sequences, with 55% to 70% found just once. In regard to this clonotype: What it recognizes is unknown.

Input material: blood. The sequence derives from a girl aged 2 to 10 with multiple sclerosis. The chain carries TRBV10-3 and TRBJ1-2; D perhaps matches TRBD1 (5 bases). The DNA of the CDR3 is TGTGCCATCAGTGAGTTGGGGGTCGGTCCCATCTATGGCTACACCTTC. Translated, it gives CAISELGVGPIYGYTF.